Below, 26 T cell receptor beta chains from the same sample are listed, as sequenced in a study of graft-versus-host responses after intestinal transplantation. The assay was immunoSEQ multiplex PCR, and TCRdb's table has in-frame clones only and misses some. The sample records 40,000 to 55,000 clones, roughly 90% being singletons. Their antigens remain unidentified. The sample in question was unstimulated CD4+ T cells sorted from spleen or lymph node cells, obtained before transplant. The receptors here all came from a human donor who was the organ donor for an intestinal transplant.

The chain combines TRBV28 with TRBJ1-5, with a possible D match to TRBD1 (6 bases). Germline loops: CDR1 MDHEN, CDR2 SYDVKM. CDR3 length: 15 residues. V was shortened by 3 bases and J by 6 bases, with 15 bases between the two germline ends. CDR3 nucleotide sequence: TGTGCCAGCAGTTTGGCGAGAGGGGGATTTCAGCCCCAGCATTTT. Translation gives CASSLARGGFQPQHF.

This chain connects TRBV5-1 to TRBJ2-3; D might be TRBD2 (6 bases). Germline loops: CDR1 SGHRS, CDR2 YFSETQ. Between the trimmed V and J ends, which lost 4 bases and 2 bases, there was a span of 14 bases. This CDR3 is built from 15 residues. The CDR3 DNA reads TGCGCCAGCAGCACCTCGGGACTTAACACAGATACGCAGTATTTT. It encodes CASSTSGLNTDTQYF.

The chain joins TRBV15 to TRBJ2-3; a possible D gene is TRBD1 (5 bases). The germline CDR1 and CDR2 sequences are LNHNV and YYDKDF (reference sequence). This CDR3 is built from 14 residues. V lost 1 base and J 6 bases, leaving 11 bases between the germline ends. Here the CDR3 DNA reads TGTGCCACCAGCAGAGGGCAGGGTGGTGATACGCAGTATTTT. It encodes CATSRGQGGDTQYF.

V gene TRBV28 combines with J gene TRBJ1-1, with unresolved D. The V end was cut by 6 bases, the J end by 6 bases, with 11 bases between. There are 12 residues in the CDR3. From germline, CDR1 is MDHEN and CDR2 SYDVKM. CDR3 bases: TGTGCCAGCAGATCACCCGAGTCTGAAGCTTTCTTT. It translates to CASRSPESEAFF.

The J gene is TRBJ1-2, the V gene TRBV11-2; D might be TRBD1 (5 bases). Germline lookup yields CDR1 SGHAT and CDR2 FQNNGV. V lost 4 bases to trimming and J lost 3 bases, with 21 bases between them. The CDR3 has 17 amino acids. The CDR3 is CASSSSGGWGEYYGYTF. The CDR3 nucleotides are TGTGCCAGCAGCTCTTCGGGGGGATGGGGGGAATACTATGGCTACACCTTC.

This sequence joins TRBV6-1 and TRBJ2-7, with 8 bases that match TRBD1. J lost 0 bases, V lost 7 bases, and 5 bases had no gene match. This CDR3 has 14 residues. The germline gives CDR1 MNHNS, CDR2 SASEGT. The CDR3 loop reads CASKTGGSSYEQYF. The CDR3 region has the DNA TGTGCCAGCAAAACAGGGGGAAGCTCCTACGAGCAGTACTTC.

The chain combines TRBV28 with TRBJ1-4; 8 positions match TRBD1. The CDR3 consists of 15 residues. Germline assignment: CDR1 MDHEN and CDR2 SYDVKM. V trimming: 5 bases; J trimming: 7 bases; junction bases outside the gene matches: 9. The DNA for the CDR3 is TGTGCCAGCAGTATCCAGGGGGCTTTGGTTGAAAAACTGTTTTTT. It translates to CASSIQGALVEKLFF.

The chain has TRBV21-1 and TRBJ2-5; the table gives TRBD1 as D, unverified against the DNA. TRBV21-1 is listed as a pseudogene. This CDR3 region has 16 residues. The CDR3 nucleotides are TGTGCCAGCAGCGCGCGACAGGGGGCGCGGGAAGAGACCCAGTACTTC. Translating gives CASSARQGAREETQYF.

The rearrangement uses TRBV28 and TRBJ2-7, with D perhaps matching TRBD1 (6 bases). This CDR3 spans 14 amino acids. Germline CDR1 is MDHEN and CDR2 is SYDVKM. Between the trimmed V and J ends, which lost 3 bases and 3 bases, there was a span of 12 bases. The chain's CDR3 is CASSFIGQIYEQYF. The DNA of the CDR3 is TGTGCCAGCAGTTTTATCGGACAGATCTACGAGCAGTACTTC. The full variable domain, completed using reference TRBV28 and TRBJ2-7, is DVKVTQSSRYLVKRTGEKVFLECVQDMDHENMFWYRQDPGLGLRLIYFSYDVKMKEKGDIPEGYSVSREKKERFSLILESASTNQTSMYLCASSFIGQIYEQYFGPGTRLTVT.

The chain joins TRBV7-3 to TRBJ2-3; D possibly corresponds to TRBD2 (5 bases). Trimming removed 6 bases at V and 6 bases at J, with 19 bases between. This CDR3 contains 15 residues. The V gene's germline CDR1 is SGHTA and CDR2 FQGTGA. CDR3 bases: TGTGCCAGCAGTTCAAACGGGGAGAGGACGGATACGCAGTATTTT. Translated, it gives CASSSNGERTDTQYF.

V gene TRBV15 combines with J gene TRBJ1-1, with 9 bases aligning to TRBD1. The CDR3 sequence is 14 residues long. CDR1 and CDR2 (germline): LNHNV, YYDKDF (reference sequence). After removal of 3 bases from V and 5 bases from J, the junction contained 4 bases not matched to a gene. Written as DNA, the CDR3 is TGTGCCACCAGCAGGCGGACAGGGGAAACTGAAGCTTTCTTT. It is translated as CATSRRTGETEAFF.

The rearrangement links TRBV6-5 to TRBJ1-4; 10 bases align to TRBD1. This CDR3 region has 15 residues. V lost 2 bases to trimming and J lost 8 bases; unmatched junction nucleotides: 5. Germline CDR1 and CDR2: MNHEY and SVGAGI. The chain's CDR3 is CASSYKDRGREKLFF. The CDR3, as DNA: TGTGCCAGCAGTTACAAAGACAGGGGGCGCGAAAAACTGTTTTTT.

This rearrangement joins TRBV28 to TRBJ1-5, with a possible D match to TRBD1 (6 bases). Trimming stripped 5 bases from V and 7 bases from J, with 18 bases between. Germline lookup yields CDR1 MDHEN and CDR2 SYDVKM. CDR3 length: 15 residues. CDR3: CASSPQTGRRQPQHF. The DNA of the CDR3 is TGTGCCAGCAGTCCACAGACAGGCCGGAGGCAGCCCCAGCATTTT.

J is TRBJ2-7 and V is TRBV28, with D perhaps TRBD2 (5 bases). CDR1 is MDHEN, CDR2 SYDVKM, per germline. Trimming stripped 6 bases from V and 6 bases from J, with 21 bases between. This CDR3 contains 15 residues. The CDR3 protein is CASSQANSAIAEQYF. For the CDR3, the DNA is TGTGCCAGCAGCCAAGCGAATAGCGCGATCGCCGAGCAGTACTTC.

The chain couples TRBV28 to TRBJ2-3; TRBD1 aligns across 8 bases. This CDR3 is built from 16 residues. Trimming removed 4 bases from V and 3 bases from J; junction bases left unmatched: 9. Germline CDR1 reads MDHEN; CDR2 reads SYDVKM. The CDR3 reads CASSSGGAVGTDTQYF. The CDR3 coding sequence is TGTGCCAGCAGTTCAGGGGGCGCAGTCGGAACAGATACGCAGTATTTT.

The genes are TRBV4-1 and TRBJ2-5; D unclear. CDR1 MGHRA and CDR2 YSYEKL come from the germline V gene. Between the trimmed V and J ends, which lost 1 base and 2 bases, there was a span of 11 bases. This CDR3 has 15 residues. The CDR3 reads CASSQANSLQETQYF. Written as DNA, the CDR3 is TGCGCCAGCAGCCAAGCAAACAGCTTACAAGAGACCCAGTACTTC.

This clone occurred once. The V gene is TRBV7-3, the J gene TRBJ2-1; a possible D gene is TRBD2 (5 bases). Trimming took 5 bases from V and 6 from J, leaving 20 bases between them. Germline-derived CDR1 and CDR2 are SGHTA and FQGTGA. The CDR3 covers 16 residues. CDR3 loop: CASSPPSGSDRNEQFF. The CDR3 bases are TGTGCCAGCAGCCCCCCAAGCGGAAGCGATCGCAATGAGCAGTTCTTC.

The chain uses TRBV5-1 and TRBJ2-1; 13 bases align to TRBD2. Germline V gene lookup returns CDR1 SGHRS and CDR2 YFSETQ. The CDR3 sequence is 13 residues long. Trimming took 3 bases from V and 10 from J; bases not matched to a gene: 1. The CDR3 region is CASSSTSGREQFF. The CDR3 DNA follows: TGCGCCAGCAGCTCGACTAGCGGGAGGGAGCAGTTCTTC.

This chain links TRBV7-2 with TRBJ1-5; TRBD1 matches at 7 bases. The CDR3 is 14 amino acids. From germline, CDR1 is SGHTA and CDR2 FQGNSA. V lost 4 bases and J lost 2; bases outside the gene matches: 2. CDR3 sequence reads: CASSYRGGNQPQHF. CDR3 coding DNA: TGTGCCAGCAGCTACAGGGGAGGCAATCAGCCCCAGCATTTT.

CDR3 sequence (DNA): TGCAGTGCCGGACTTATAGATACGCAGTATTTT. Translating gives CSAGLIDTQYF. The rearrangement links TRBV20-1 to TRBJ2-3; tentatively, D is TRBD2 (5 bases). CDR3 length equals 11 residues. Trimming stripped 6 bases from V and 5 bases from J, with 9 bases between. The V gene's germline CDR1 is DFQATT and CDR2 SNEGSKA (reference sequence).

V and J are TRBV7-2 and TRBJ2-3; 8 nucleotides match TRBD2. The germline V gene encodes CDR1 SGHTA and CDR2 FQGNSA. CDR3 size: 17 residues. The V and J ends lost 0 bases and 4 bases, in that order; junction bases with no gene match: 9. The CDR3 here is CASSLAQGLSGADTQYF. CDR3 DNA: TGTGCCAGCAGCTTAGCGCAAGGCCTTAGCGGGGCAGATACGCAGTATTTT.

This clone has a handful of counts. The rearrangement links TRBV5-6 to TRBJ2-7, with TRBD1 identical over 8 bases. J was trimmed by 1 base and V by 5 bases; bases with no gene match: 5. The CDR3 consists of 14 residues. The germline gives CDR1 SGHDT, CDR2 YYEEEE. The CDR3: CASSSTGVSYEQYF. CDR3 bases: TGTGCCAGCAGTTCGACAGGGGTATCCTACGAGCAGTACTTC.

The rearrangement joins TRBV5-1 to TRBJ2-3; 9 nucleotides agree with TRBD2. CDR1 is SGHRS and CDR2 is YFSETQ in the germline V gene. V dropped 4 bases and J dropped 1; count of bases not matched to a gene: 1. CDR3 length: 14 residues. The CDR3 protein is CASSASGGTDTQYF. CDR3 coding DNA: TGCGCCAGCAGCGCTAGCGGGGGCACAGATACGCAGTATTTT.

The rearrangement uses TRBV5-1 and TRBJ2-1, with D maybe TRBD1 (5 bases). The CDR3 totals 15 residues. Per germline, CDR1 SGHRS and CDR2 YFSETQ. Trimming cost V 3 bases and J 2 bases, with 12 bases left between them. CDR3: CASSYQGVPYNEQFF. CDR3 DNA sequence: TGCGCCAGCAGCTACCAGGGTGTTCCCTACAATGAGCAGTTCTTC. The full variable domain, with the rest looked up from reference TRBV5-1 and TRBJ2-1, is KAGVTQTPRYLIKTRGQQVTLSCSPISGHRSVSWYQQTPGQGLQFLFEYFSETQRNKGNFPGRFSGRQFSNSRSEMNVSTLELGDSALYLCASSYQGVPYNEQFFGPGTRLTVL.

The chain employs TRBV5-1 and TRBJ2-1; maybe TRBD2 (6 bases). Germline V gene lookup returns CDR1 SGHRS and CDR2 YFSETQ. V lost 7 bases to trimming and J lost 6 bases, with 17 bases between them. The CDR3 contains 14 residues. The CDR3 reads CASLRDWGGNEQFF. Here the CDR3 DNA reads TGCGCCAGCCTGAGGGACTGGGGCGGCAATGAGCAGTTCTTC.

The rearrangement joins TRBV7-3 to TRBJ2-1, with 9 bases aligning to TRBD2. From germline, CDR1 is SGHTA and CDR2 FQGTGA. The J segment lost 3 bases and the V segment lost 6 bases, leaving 6 bases of the junction unmatched. The CDR3 loop spans 15 amino acids. CDR3 DNA: TGTGCCAGCAGTGTGCGGGAGGGGCACTACAATGAGCAGTTCTTC. Protein: CASSVREGHYNEQFF.